The 8 T cell receptor beta chains listed next were all sequenced from one sample in a study of technical replicates of blood from a handful of donors. Measured with immunoSEQ multiplex PCR; TCRdb has only the in-frame clones, and not every one. The profile shows 55,000 to 75,000 clones, approximately 86% of them singletons. The sample taken for sequencing was PBMCs. The source is a human donor in good health. Some clones in this sample may be carry-over from other donors' samples.

This chain uses TRBV7-3 with TRBJ1-1; D is perhaps TRBD1 (6 bases). Trimming left V 5 bases short and J 3 bases short, with 13 bases between. Germline V gives CDR1 SGHTA, CDR2 FQGTGA. This CDR3 is 14 amino acids long. The CDR3 DNA follows: TGTGCCAGCAGCAAACAGGGTGTGGACACTGAAGCTTTCTTT. It is translated as CASSKQGVDTEAFF.

The chain employs TRBV6-1 and TRBJ2-6, with D perhaps TRBD2 (5 bases). V gave up 6 bases and J gave up 0 bases, with 6 bases separating them. From germline, CDR1 is MNHNS and CDR2 SASEGT. This CDR3 contains 14 residues. CDR3 protein: CASRDSSGANVLTF. CDR3 bases: TGTGCCAGCAGGGACTCCTCTGGGGCCAACGTCCTGACTTTC.

The rearrangement uses TRBV6-5 and TRBJ1-2, with TRBD1 matching 7 bases. The V segment lost 6 bases and the J segment 4 bases; nucleotides outside the gene matches: 8. The CDR3 runs to 14 residues. Germline V gives CDR1 MNHEY, CDR2 SVGAGI. The CDR3 bases are TGTGCCAGCAGGCAGAGGGGGCAAACCTATGGCTACACCTTC. As protein: CASRQRGQTYGYTF.

This chain links TRBV6-5 with TRBJ2-7; perhaps TRBD2 as D (5 bases). CDR3 size: 14 residues. Trimming left V 0 bases short and J 2 bases short, with 8 bases between. CDR1 and CDR2 from the germline V gene are MNHEY and SVGAGI. The CDR3 spells CASSYSEGPYEQYF. CDR3 sequence (DNA): TGTGCCAGCAGTTACTCAGAGGGTCCCTACGAGCAGTACTTC.

V gene TRBV5-4 combines with J gene TRBJ1-2; 9 nucleotides align to TRBD1. V lost 0 bases, J lost 6 bases, and 6 bases stayed unmatched. CDR1 SGHNT and CDR2 YYREEE come from the germline V gene (reference sequence). The CDR3 has 15 residues. CDR3 residues: CASSLEQGAGNGYTF. Written as DNA, the CDR3 is TGTGCCAGCAGCTTGGAACAGGGGGCGGGAAATGGCTACACCTTC.

The J gene is TRBJ2-2, the V gene TRBV7-2; 8 bases agree with TRBD1. Germline V gene sequence: CDR1 SGHTA, CDR2 FQGNSA. The ends lost 5 bases at V and 3 bases at J; junction bases unmatched: 2. This CDR3 region has 14 residues. CDR3 DNA: TGTGCCAGCAGCGGACAGGGCCACACCGGGGAGCTGTTTTTT. Translating it yields CASSGQGHTGELFF.

The chain carries TRBV19 and TRBJ2-5, with 7 bases aligning to TRBD1. The CDR3 has 14 residues. Germline trimming cut 6 bases from V and 1 base from J; bases unmatched to any gene: 5. Germline CDR1 LNHDA, CDR2 SQIVND (reference sequence). Here the CDR3 reads CASSTQGIQETQYF. CDR3 sequence (DNA): TGTGCCAGTAGCACACAGGGGATCCAAGAGACCCAGTACTTC.

The chain carries TRBV4-1 and TRBJ1-5; perhaps TRBD1 as D (6 bases). V was clipped by 1 base and J by 5 bases, with 15 bases between them. The germline CDR1 and CDR2 sequences are MGHRA and YSYEKL. The CDR3 covers 16 residues. The CDR3 DNA is TGCGCCAGCAGCCAAGGGGGGGGGCATAATTATCAGCCCCAGCATTTT. Its translation is CASSQGGGHNYQPQHF.